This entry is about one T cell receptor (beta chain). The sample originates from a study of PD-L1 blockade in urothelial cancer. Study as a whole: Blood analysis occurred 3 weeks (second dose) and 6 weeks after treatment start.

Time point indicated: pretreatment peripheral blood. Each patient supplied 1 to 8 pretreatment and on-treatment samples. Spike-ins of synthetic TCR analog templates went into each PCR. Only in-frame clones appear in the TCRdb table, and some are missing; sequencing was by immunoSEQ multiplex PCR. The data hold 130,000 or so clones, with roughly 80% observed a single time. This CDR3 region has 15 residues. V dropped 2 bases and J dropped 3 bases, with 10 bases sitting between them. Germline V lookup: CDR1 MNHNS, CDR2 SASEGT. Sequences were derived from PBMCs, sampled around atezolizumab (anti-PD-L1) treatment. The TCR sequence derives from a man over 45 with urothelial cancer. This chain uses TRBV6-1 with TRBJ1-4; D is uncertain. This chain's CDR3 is CASSEIREANEKLFF. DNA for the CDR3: TGTGCCAGCAGTGAAATACGGGAGGCTAATGAAAAACTGTTTTTT.